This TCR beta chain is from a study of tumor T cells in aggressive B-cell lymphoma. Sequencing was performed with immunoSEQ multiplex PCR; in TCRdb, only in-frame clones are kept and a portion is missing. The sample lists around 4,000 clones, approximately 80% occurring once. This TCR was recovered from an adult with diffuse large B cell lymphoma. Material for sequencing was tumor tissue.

The CDR3: CASSIQGAGEKLFF. The CDR3 DNA reads TGCGCCAGCAGCATACAGGGGGCCGGTGAAAAACTGTTTTTT. The chain carries TRBV5-1 and TRBJ1-4; 9 bases line up with TRBD1. The CDR3 totals 14 residues. After removal of 4 bases from V and 7 bases from J, the junction contained 5 bases not matched to a gene. Germline CDR1 and CDR2: SGHRS and YFSETQ.